These 10 T cell receptor beta chains originate from one sample sequenced in a study of beta chain features in type 1 diabetes. The study reverse transcribed the entire isolated RNA, so it sequenced expressed TCRB transcripts. The protocol was immunoSEQ multiplex PCR, while the TCRdb copy is restricted to in-frame clones and leaves out a portion. The sample carries fewer than 550,000 clones, 9.5% to 12% recorded once. Source material: naive CD4+ T cells from blood. These receptors all come from a young woman in good health.

The rearrangement joins TRBV4-3 to TRBJ2-1; possibly TRBD1 or TRBD2 for D (5 bases each). Trimming shortened V by 4 bases and J by 4 bases, and 17 bases separated the two germline ends. The CDR3 contains 16 residues. Germline loops: CDR1 LGHNA, CDR2 YSLEER. The CDR3 nucleotides read TGCGCCAGCAGCCGGTTTGCCGGGGCGCCTTACAATGAGCAGTTCTTC. This gives the protein CASSRFAGAPYNEQFF.

CDR3 nucleotides: TGTGCCAGCAGTTTATGGGCCGGGACAGGGAGTTCACCCCTCCACTTT. Protein sequence: CASSLWAGTGSSPLHF. The chain uses TRBV28 and TRBJ1-6; 9 bases are shared with TRBD1. Germline values: CDR1 MDHEN, CDR2 SYDVKM. Unmatched junction bases numbered 6, after V lost 0 bases and J lost 9 bases. There are 16 residues in the CDR3.

This clone has just a few counts. This same CDR3 is encoded by further DNA sequences in the sample. The chain employs TRBV7-3 and TRBJ2-5; 7 bases are shared with TRBD2. The CDR3 length is 14 residues. V was pared by 2 bases and J by 5 bases, with 5 bases of the junction left unmatched. Germline V gene sequence: CDR1 SGHTA, CDR2 FQGTGA. The CDR3 nucleotides are TGTGCCAGCAGCTTAGCGGGAGCGGGGGAGACCCAGTACTTC. It codes for CASSLAGAGETQYF.

The chain joins TRBV7-9 to TRBJ1-1; D possibly corresponds to TRBD1 (6 bases). Trimming removed 11 bases from V and 4 bases from J, with 14 bases in between. The CDR3 is 12 amino acids. CDR1 and CDR2 from the germline V gene are SEHNR and FQNEAQ (reference sequence). The CDR3 spells CAVGTQLTEAFF. In DNA, the CDR3 is TGTGCCGTAGGGACACAACTCACTGAAGCTTTCTTT. The full variable domain, rest sourced from reference TRBV7-9 and TRBJ1-1, is DTGVSQNPRHKITKRGQNVTFRCDPISEHNRLYWYRQTLGQGPEFLTYFQNEAQLEKSRLLSDRFSAERPKGSFSTLEIQRTEQGDSAMYLCAVGTQLTEAFFGQGTRLTVV.

The table lists this clone with a few counts. V and J are TRBV5-4 and TRBJ1-4; the D gene is possibly TRBD1 (5 bases). Trimming removed 0 bases at V and 8 bases at J, with 8 bases between. This CDR3 has 13 amino acids. Germline V CDR1 and CDR2: SGHNT, YYREEE (reference sequence). CDR3 sequence: CASSLAGREKLFF. Here the CDR3 DNA reads TGTGCCAGCAGCTTGGCAGGGCGGGAAAAACTGTTTTTT.

Only a few counts were recorded for this clone. The chain carries TRBV4-2 and TRBJ1-3, with TRBD1 matching over 7 bases. Unmatched junction bases numbered 9, after V lost 4 bases and J lost 6 bases. The CDR3 consists of 15 residues. Germline CDR1 and CDR2: LGHNA and YNFKEQ. CDR3 in DNA: TGTGCCAGCAGCCTTCGGGACAGCGACCTAAACACCATATATTTT. This codes for CASSLRDSDLNTIYF.

This clone was seen only a few times. This chain connects TRBV27 to TRBJ2-5; D is undetermined. The V and J ends lost 3 bases and 1 base respectively, with 9 bases between them. The CDR3 is 14 residues long. Germline V gives CDR1 MNHEY, CDR2 SMNVEV (reference sequence). The CDR3 sequence: CASSFIWGQETQYF. CDR3 nucleotides: TGTGCCAGCAGTTTTATCTGGGGCCAAGAGACCCAGTACTTC.

The chain carries TRBV5-6 and TRBJ1-1; D is undetermined. Trimming cost V 2 bases and J 7 bases, with 6 bases left between them. This CDR3 is 11 amino acids long. Germline CDR1 and CDR2: SGHDT and YYEEEE. CDR3 bases: TGTGCCAGCAGCTTATACAGTGAAGCTTTCTTT. Its protein is CASSLYSEAFF.

The chain combines TRBV7-9 with TRBJ2-7; a weak D match, TRBD1 (5 bases). The germline gives CDR1 SEHNR, CDR2 FQNEAQ (reference sequence). The CDR3 is 13 residues long. Between the trimmed V and J ends, which lost 2 bases and 0 bases, there was a span of 5 bases. The CDR3 nucleotides read TGTGCCAGCAGCTTAAGGGGCTCCTACGAGCAGTACGTC. This codes for CASSLRGSYEQYV.

The chain has TRBV7-2 and TRBJ1-5; D remains ambiguous. Trimming took 5 bases from V and 4 from J, leaving 12 bases between them. The CDR3 runs to 14 residues. Germline V gene lookup returns CDR1 SGHTA and CDR2 FQGNSA. The CDR3 spells CASSRTGVNQPQHF. The CDR3 nucleotides are TGTGCCAGCAGCCGGACTGGTGTTAATCAGCCCCAGCATTTT.